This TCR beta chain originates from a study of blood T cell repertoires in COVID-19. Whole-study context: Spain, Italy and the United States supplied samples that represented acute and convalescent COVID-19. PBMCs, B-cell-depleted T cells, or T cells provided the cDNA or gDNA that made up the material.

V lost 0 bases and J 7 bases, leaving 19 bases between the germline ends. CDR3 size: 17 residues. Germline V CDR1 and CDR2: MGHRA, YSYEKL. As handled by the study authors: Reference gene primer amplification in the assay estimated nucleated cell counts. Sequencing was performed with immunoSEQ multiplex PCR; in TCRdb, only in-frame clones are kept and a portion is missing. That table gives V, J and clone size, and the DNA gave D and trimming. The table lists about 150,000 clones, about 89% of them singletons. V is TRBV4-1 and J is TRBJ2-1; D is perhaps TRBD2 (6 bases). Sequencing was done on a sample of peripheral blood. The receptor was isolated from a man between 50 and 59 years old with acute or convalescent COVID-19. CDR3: CASSQEGGAVLGNEQFF. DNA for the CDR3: TGCGCCAGCAGCCAAGAAGGCGGGGCTGTCCTCGGGAATGAGCAGTTCTTC.